Below, one T cell receptor beta chain is given with its context. It has no known antigen specificity. No base quality information exists; no much larger clone differs at one position. Using the deep immunoSEQ assay, TCR CDR3 regions were amplified from genomic DNA by multiplex PCR. Genomic DNA extracted from each cell subset was distributed evenly over all wells of several immunoSEQ 96-well plates, and each plate served as one replicate. For sorted subsets, about 210 ng of genomic DNA, equivalent to around 30,000 T cell genomes, went into each replicate PCR. The purified libraries were quantified using a Qubit 3.0 fluorometer, sized with a Bioanalyzer 2100, and then quantified again using the KAPA Library Quantification kit. Each immunoSEQ 96-well plate was sequenced on its own single-read 150-cycle Illumina NextSeq 550 flow cell. Per the original workflow: Because the immunoSEQ output held only junctional sequences and lacked quality scores, the filtering could not match the filtering applied to full-length reads. To assign V/J genes and CDR3, sequences were annotated using PyIR, a Python wrapper for IgBLAST v1.9, with IMGT germline references. Any read was removed if the V/J assignment was weak (E-value above 1e-6), the CDR3 was missing, or the read contained stop codons, out-of-frame junctions, or ambiguous translated residues. A V3J clonotype was defined by an identical inferred V gene, J gene, and CDR3 amino acid sequence. Percentage overlap between repertoires was computed as shared unique clonotypes divided by the size of the smaller repertoire. Richness of each repertoire was evaluated using RTK rarefaction, the Chao1 estimator, and Recon v2.1 estimates of unobserved clonotypes. Generation probabilities were computed with OLGA for all TCRbeta clonotypes obtained by the gDNA method from four donors. TCRdb stores this immuneACCESS table with in-frame sequences only. Part of the clones is absent; in the studies checked, under half of the shortfall reflects unresolved V genes, and no reason is known for the rest. For V, J and clone size, that table is used; D and trimming come from the DNA. This sample has about 2,500,000 clones in its table, and around nine tenths of those were observed once. Roughly 0.15% of the sample goes to the ten largest clones.

Donors were healthy HIV-negative adults with no recently reported acute infections or vaccinations. Every donor was a Caucasian adult residing in Nashville, Tennessee, USA. CD4+ T cells were enriched through magnetic negative selection, after which naive cells were positively selected on CD45RA and the remaining negative fraction served as the memory subset. Blood was collected by leukapheresis, and PBMCs were isolated by Ficoll-Histopaque density gradient centrifugation and then cryopreserved in liquid nitrogen vapor phase. Analytical flow cytometry was used to check the purity and quantity of every magnetically sorted T cell population. Genomic DNA was isolated from every sorted fraction and measured by UV absorbance on a Nanodrop 2000c. The data stem from a study of shared clonotypes between healthy human individuals (dated by TCRdb to 2019 to 2021). Turning to the overall study: A few men and two women, aged 18 to 49 years, made up the cohort. Between about 0.8 and 9 billion PBMCs per donor were obtained by leukapheresis. Different laboratories and diverse techniques were used to prepare libraries and sequence TCR repertoires, to increase sequencing depth and limit assay-specific biases. Per donor, three plates each were used for CD4 naive and CD4 memory, two for CD8 naive, and one for CD8 memory. To estimate repertoire size and how much clonotypes are shared between individuals, the study performed deep sequencing of blood TCR repertoires from 4 to 6 healthy adults. Overall study results and their limits: Incomplete sequencing was indicated by rarefaction of sorted-subset datasets, despite the large sequencing depth. Across four donors, about 5.2% of naive CD4, approximately 4% of naive CD8, 2.3% of memory CD4, and around 0.4% of memory CD8 clonotypes were shared. Because the study included only a small number of donors, the genetic and exposure-history diversity represented was limited. Sampling was limited to blood, and TCR repertoires in tissue likely differ from TCR repertoires in blood. Higher generation probabilities were observed for clonotypes shared by all four sorted-subset donors than for non-shared clonotypes. Pairwise subsampling led to the expectation that sequencing depth would affect the degree of clonotype sharing among donors. Naive subsets generally had larger estimated clonotype richness than memory subsets.

Spanning cysteine to phenylalanine, the CDR3 consists of 15 amino acids. Here the CDR3 DNA is all that survives: 45 bases in frame from base 1. Between the V and J ends, shortened by 5 bases and 3 bases respectively, the junction contains 17 bases. The germline V gene yields MGHRA for CDR1 and YSYEKL for CDR2. This receptor chain uses TRBV4-1 and TRBJ2-7; the D gene cannot be resolved beyond TRBD1 or TRBD2, each matching 5 bases. This receptor was obtained from a man between 18 and 29 years old in good health. Material for sequencing was naive CD4+ T cells sorted from blood. According to the study, the label for this sample's cell subset or site signals: CD45RA+ positively selected. The CDR3 reads as follows: CASSAPGARDYEQYF. In nucleotide form, the sequence is TGCGCCAGCAGCGCCCCCGGGGCTAGAGACTACGAGCAGTACTTC.